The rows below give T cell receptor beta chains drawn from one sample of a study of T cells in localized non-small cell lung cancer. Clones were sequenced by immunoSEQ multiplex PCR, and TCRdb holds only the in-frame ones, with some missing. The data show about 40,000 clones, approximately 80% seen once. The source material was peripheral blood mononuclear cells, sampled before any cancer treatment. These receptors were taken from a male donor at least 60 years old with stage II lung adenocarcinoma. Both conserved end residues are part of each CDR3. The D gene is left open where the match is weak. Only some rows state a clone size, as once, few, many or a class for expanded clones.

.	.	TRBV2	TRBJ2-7	TGTGCCAGCATCTCAAGGGAGGGGGAACAGTACGAGCAGTACTTC	CASISREGEQYEQYF
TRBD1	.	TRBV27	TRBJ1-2	TGTGCCAGCAGTCCCACTTCAGGGGGCCCGGGCTATGGCTACACCTTC	CASSPTSGGPGYGYTF
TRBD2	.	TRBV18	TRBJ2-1	TGTGCCAGCTCACGGCGGGAGCGGACTGAGCAGTTCTTC	CASSRRERTEQFF
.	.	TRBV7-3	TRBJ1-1	TGTGCCAGCAGCTTAACGGGACAAGTGAACACTGAAGCTTTCTTT	CASSLTGQVNTEAFF
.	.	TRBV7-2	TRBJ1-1	TGTGCCAGTTCTGCTCTTACGAAGGGGGCTGAAGCTTTCTTT	CASSALTKGAEAFF
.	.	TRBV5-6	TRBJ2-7	TGTGCCAGCAGCATGGAAGGGGCATACGAGCAGTACTTC	CASSMEGAYEQYF
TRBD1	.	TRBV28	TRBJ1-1	TGTGCCAGCAGTTCCCATGGGACAGGGGCGGTAACGGGGGACACTGAAGCTTTCTTT	CASSSHGTGAVTGDTEAFF
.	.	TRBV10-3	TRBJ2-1	TGTGCCATCAGTGAGTCTATGGTTCTGGGGCAGTTCTTC	CAISESMVLGQFF
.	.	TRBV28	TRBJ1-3	TGTGCCAGTCTCACAGGCGATTCTGGAAACACCATATATTTT	CASLTGDSGNTIYF
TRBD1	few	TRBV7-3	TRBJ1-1	TGTGCCAGCAGCTCACCGGGACAGAAGGCTTTCTTT	CASSSPGQKAFF